The rows below give T cell receptor beta chains drawn from one sample of a study of cytomegalovirus exposure and HLA in healthy donors. Libraries were prepared by immunoSEQ multiplex PCR; TCRdb keeps only in-frame clonotypes and omits some of them. The sample records 90,000 to 150,000 clones, 60% to 85% being singletons. Material: PBMCs. The receptor set was obtained from a female donor in good health and CMV-seronegative. Both conserved end residues are part of each CDR3. Fields, in order: D gene, J gene, V gene, clone size, CDR3 DNA, CDR3 protein. A D gene is named only where the DNA matches it firmly. Not every row has a clone size; where given, it reads once, few, many or a size class.

NA,TRBJ2-1,TRBV5-4,NA,TGTGCCAGCAGCTCCGGTATCAACCAGCGTGGTAGTGAGCAGTTCTTC,CASSSGINQRGSEQFF
TRBD1,TRBJ2-7,TRBV18,NA,TGTGCCAGCTCACCGGAACAGGGGAGCTACGAGCAGTACTTC,CASSPEQGSYEQYF
TRBD2,TRBJ2-2,TRBV29-1,NA,TGCAGCGTTCGAGTATCGCTAGCGGGGGGGCCCGGGGAGCTGTTTTTT,CSVRVSLAGGPGELFF
TRBD1,TRBJ2-2,TRBV2,NA,TGTGCCAGCAGCGATAAGTCCGACAGGGGGCATATCGGCGGGGAGCTGTTTTTT,CASSDKSDRGHIGGELFF
NA,TRBJ1-2,TRBV6-6,NA,TGTGCCAGCAGTTTATTGAGGGTCGGGGAGGAAGGCTACACCTTC,CASSLLRVGEEGYTF
NA,TRBJ2-2,TRBV10-3,NA,TGTGCCATCAGTTTTGATTTGACGGGGACAACGAACACCGGGGAGCTGTTTTTT,CAISFDLTGTTNTGELFF
TRBD1,TRBJ2-5,TRBV4-1,NA,TGCGCCAGCAGCCACGACCAACAGGGGCAAGAGACCCAGTACTTC,CASSHDQQGQETQYF
NA,TRBJ2-6,TRBV29-1,NA,TGCAGCGGGGACACTGGGGCCAACGTCCTGACTTTC,CSGDTGANVLTF
TRBD1,TRBJ2-2,TRBV5-1,NA,TGCGCCAGCAGCTTGGGACAGGGTGGATCCACCGGGGAGCTGTTTTTT,CASSLGQGGSTGELFF
TRBD2,TRBJ2-3,TRBV19,NA,TGTGCCAGTAGCCTAGCGGGGAGAGACACAGATACGCAGTATTTT,CASSLAGRDTDTQYF
NA,TRBJ1-5,TRBV5-4,NA,TGTGCCAGCAGCGGACTCCCGGGGGATCAGCCCCAGCATTTT,CASSGLPGDQPQHF
NA,TRBJ2-3,TRBV27,once,TGTGCCAGCAGTTTCGAGGGGGGCACAGATACGCAGTATTTT,CASSFEGGTDTQYF
TRBD2,TRBJ2-7,TRBV13,once,TGTGCCGGCAGCTTCGGGGTTGCGGGGGAGACCTACGAGCAGTACTTC,CAGSFGVAGETYEQYF
NA,TRBJ1-2,TRBV2,NA,TGTGCCAGCAGCACAGGGCACTATGGCTACACCTTC,CASSTGHYGYTF
NA,TRBJ2-7,TRBV4-3,NA,TGCGCCAGCAGCCAAGAGAGGTATCAATACGAGCAGTACTTC,CASSQERYQYEQYF
NA,TRBJ1-3,TRBV6-5,NA,TGTGCCAGCAGCCTGACACAGAGCTCTGGAAACACCATATATTTT,CASSLTQSSGNTIYF
TRBD2,TRBJ2-1,TRBV5-1,NA,TGCGCCAGCAGCCCGAGGACTAGCGGGGGTCTCACCTACAATGAGCAGTTCTTC,CASSPRTSGGLTYNEQFF
NA,TRBJ2-7,TRBV11-2,NA,TGTGCCAGCAGCCCCGCCTTCGGGGGACCCTCCTACGAGCAGTACTTC,CASSPAFGGPSYEQYF
TRBD1,TRBJ1-1,TRBV11-1,NA,TGTGCCAGCAGCCGCCCAGGGACAGGGGAAAGATTTGAAGCTTTCTTT,CASSRPGTGERFEAFF
NA,TRBJ2-5,TRBV30,NA,TGTGCCTGGAGTGTCGGAGCGGGGACACAAGAGACCCAGTACTTC,CAWSVGAGTQETQYF
NA,TRBJ2-7,TRBV18,NA,TGTGCCAGCTCAGCCCCCTCTCAGACCTACGAGCAGTACTTC,CASSAPSQTYEQYF
NA,TRBJ1-2,TRBV19,once,TGTGCCAGTAGTAGGGGGGATTTCGCGTATGGCTACACCTTC,CASSRGDFAYGYTF
TRBD2,TRBJ2-7,TRBV6-1,few,TGTGCCAGCAGTGCCCTAGCGGGACCTATCTCCTACGAGCAGTACTTC,CASSALAGPISYEQYF
TRBD2,TRBJ2-5,TRBV7-9,NA,TGTGCCAGCAGCTTTGGACTAGCGGGGGGGAAAGAGACCCAGTACTTC,CASSFGLAGGKETQYF
NA,TRBJ2-3,TRBV30,NA,TGTGCCTGGAGTGTACCTACTAGCACAGATACGCAGTATTTT,CAWSVPTSTDTQYF
NA,TRBJ2-2,TRBV4-1,few,TGCGCCAGCAGCCTCGAGACAGGGAACACCGGGGAGCTGTTTTTT,CASSLETGNTGELFF
NA,TRBJ1-6,TRBV9,NA,TGTGCCAGCAGCGTTCGGCCCTCGGGTTCACCCCTCCACTTT,CASSVRPSGSPLHF
NA,TRBJ1-2,TRBV29-1,NA,TGCAGCGTTGCACCAGGCCCCCCCGCTGGCTACACCTTC,CSVAPGPPAGYTF
NA,TRBJ1-4,TRBV7-6,NA,TGTGCCAGCAGCGTTGGGGATTCCGGGGGTTATGAAAAACTGTTTTTT,CASSVGDSGGYEKLFF
TRBD1,TRBJ2-5,TRBV7-9,NA,TGTGCCAGCAGCCTCCGCCGGGACAGGGGTGAAGAGACCCAGTACTTC,CASSLRRDRGEETQYF
NA,TRBJ1-2,TRBV11-2,once,TGTGCCAGCAGCTTAGCAGGTCCCTACAACTATGGCTACACCTTC,CASSLAGPYNYGYTF
TRBD2,TRBJ2-5,TRBV9,once,TGTGCCAGCAGCCCCCACGCCTCGACTAGCGGGGGGGTACAAGAGACCCAGTACTTC,CASSPHASTSGGVQETQYF
TRBD2,TRBJ2-2,TRBV5-1,once,TGCGCCAGCAGCCCGTCCCCTAGCGGGGGGAACACCGGGGAGCTGTTTTTT,CASSPSPSGGNTGELFF
NA,TRBJ1-2,TRBV30,few,TGTGCCTGGGTGCAGGGAGGGCCGGAGACCTTC,CAWVQGGPETF
NA,TRBJ2-1,TRBV10-2,NA,TGCGCCAGCAGTGATCCGGGGGGCCACGATAATGAGCAGTTCTTC,CASSDPGGHDNEQFF
TRBD2,TRBJ2-7,TRBV5-4,NA,TGTGCCAGCAGCTGGGAGGGGTACGAGCAGTACTTC,CASSWEGYEQYF
TRBD1,TRBJ1-1,TRBV6-5,few,TGTGCCAGCAGGCAACAGGGGGTGAACACTGAAGCTTTCTTT,CASRQQGVNTEAFF
NA,TRBJ1-1,TRBV29-1,NA,TGCAGCGTTGTGACACTGAACACTGAAGCTTTCTTT,CSVVTLNTEAFF
NA,TRBJ2-7,TRBV5-4,NA,TGTGCCAGCAGCTTGTTCGGGGGACCTTCCTACGAGCAGTACTTC,CASSLFGGPSYEQYF
TRBD1,TRBJ1-1,TRBV10-3,few,TGTGCCATCCACGACAGGGCTGGGAACACTGAAGCTTTCTTT,CAIHDRAGNTEAFF
TRBD2,TRBJ2-1,TRBV9,NA,TGTGCCAGCAGCTTAGATAGCGGGGGGCCCTTCAATGAGCAGTTCTTC,CASSLDSGGPFNEQFF
TRBD1,TRBJ1-1,TRBV7-6,NA,TGTGCCAGCAGCCCCCCCGACGGACAGGGTATAACTGAAGCTTTCTTT,CASSPPDGQGITEAFF